Following are 32 T cell receptor beta chains from one sample sequenced in a study of beta chain features in type 1 diabetes. Study outcomes and limitations: All four CD4+ subsets from Type 1 diabetes patients carried moderately but significantly shorter TCRB CDR3s.

cDNA synthesis used the whole RNA isolate, giving expressed TCRB sequences. Repertoires were generated with immunoSEQ multiplex PCR, while TCRdb's copy carries only in-frame clones and drops some. The data contain about 340,000 clones, approximately 9.7% of them singletons. The antigens of these receptors remain unknown. Material for sequencing was central memory CD4+ T cells from blood. Receptor source: a young man with type 1 diabetes.

This clone has a handful of counts. The chain carries TRBV4-1 and TRBJ1-6; D unresolved. There are 13 residues in the CDR3. Trimming removed 0 bases at V and 10 bases at J, with 7 bases between. The V gene's germline CDR1 is MGHRA and CDR2 YSYEKL. CDR3 protein: CASSQDWSSPLHF. The DNA for the CDR3 is TGCGCCAGCAGCCAAGATTGGTCCTCACCCCTCCACTTT.

This clone was detected many times. This chain links TRBV9 with TRBJ1-1; D is unresolved. The V gene lost 4 bases and the J gene lost 5 bases, with 12 bases spanning the gap. CDR1 SGDLS and CDR2 YYNGEE come from the germline V gene. This CDR3 has 13 residues. This chain's CDR3 is CASSLSQSTEAFF. CDR3 coding DNA: TGTGCCAGCAGCCTATCGCAGTCTACTGAAGCTTTCTTT.

This clone appeared a few times. V usage is TRBV10-3 and J usage is TRBJ2-1; D gene uncertain. The V end lost 3 bases, the J end lost 5 bases, and 11 bases lay between the germline ends. CDR3 length: 14 residues. CDR1 is ENHRY and CDR2 is SYGVKD in the germline V gene. The CDR3 reads CAISETAADNEQFF. For the CDR3, the DNA is TGTGCCATCAGTGAAACGGCAGCAGACAATGAGCAGTTCTTC.

Many counts were recorded for this clone. The J gene is TRBJ2-1, the V gene TRBV28; no clear D gene. The V end was cut by 1 base, the J end by 12 bases, with 13 bases between. The CDR3 runs to 13 residues. Germline lookup yields CDR1 MDHEN and CDR2 SYDVKM. CDR3 coding DNA: TGTGCCAGCAGTTTATCCCCTCCGACCTTGCAGTTCTTC. Translated: CASSLSPPTLQFF.

A few counts support this clone. The genes are TRBV7-9 and TRBJ2-7, with D possibly matching TRBD1 (6 bases). The CDR3 runs to 15 residues. Trimming pared 5 bases from V and 2 bases from J, leaving 16 bases between. Germline assignment: CDR1 SEHNR and CDR2 FQNEAQ (reference sequence). The CDR3, as DNA: TGTGCCAGCAGCCAACAGAAACAGGGTCCCTACGAGCAGTACTTC. Protein sequence: CASSQQKQGPYEQYF.

The table lists this clone with many counts. The gene calls are TRBV27 and TRBJ2-3, with 10 bases identical to TRBD1. The junction had 13 bases not matched to a gene; V was cut back by 5 bases and J by 8 bases. Germline values: CDR1 MNHEY, CDR2 SMNVEV (reference sequence). There are 16 residues in the CDR3. The CDR3 bases are TGTGCCAGCAGTGCAAAAACCGGGACAGGGGATGGTACGCAGTATTTT. It is translated as CASSAKTGTGDGTQYF.

The chain has TRBV18 and TRBJ2-5, with D possibly matching TRBD1 (6 bases). Germline loops: CDR1 KGHSH, CDR2 LQKENI. The CDR3 runs 14 residues. V was shortened by 0 bases and J by 5 bases, with 10 bases between the two germline ends. The CDR3 spells CASSPPTRGETQYF. CDR3 in DNA: TGTGCCAGCTCACCACCGACAAGGGGGGAGACCCAGTACTTC.

The chain combines TRBV5-5 with TRBJ2-5, with D possibly TRBD1 on 6 matching bases. In germline, CDR1 is SGHKS, CDR2 YYEKEE (reference sequence). The CDR3 contains 14 residues. V was clipped by 0 bases and J by 3 bases, with 9 bases between them. The CDR3 region is CASSLVAGEETQYF. Written as DNA, the CDR3 is TGTGCCAGCAGCTTGGTCGCAGGGGAAGAGACCCAGTACTTC. The whole variable domain, filled in from reference TRBV5-5 and TRBJ2-5, reads DAGVTQSPTHLIKTRGQQVTLRCSPISGHKSVSWYQQVLGQGPQFIFQYYEKEERGRGNFPDRFSARQFPNYSSELNVNALLLGDSALYLCASSLVAGEETQYFGPGTRLLVL.

The chain couples TRBV18 to TRBJ2-3; TRBD1 agrees at 8 bases. The germline V gene encodes CDR1 KGHSH and CDR2 LQKENI. The CDR3 has 17 amino acids. After removal of 2 bases from V and 1 base from J, the junction contained 8 bases not matched to a gene. DNA for the CDR3: TGTGCCAGCTCACCAATCTTCGGACAGGGCCGCACAGATACGCAGTATTTT. This encodes CASSPIFGQGRTDTQYF. Full variable domain (outside the CDR3, taken from reference TRBV18 and TRBJ2-3): NAGVMQNPRHLVRRRGQEARLRCSPMKGHSHVYWYRQLPEEGLKFMVYLQKENIIDESGMPKERFSAEFPKEGPSILRIQQVVRGDSAAYFCASSPIFGQGRTDTQYFGPGTRLTVL.

This clone has just a few counts. The chain is built from TRBV29-1 and TRBJ1-2; D not resolved. The CDR3 runs 9 residues. CDR1 and CDR2 (germline): SQVTM, ANQGSEA. CDR3 nucleotides: TGCAGTGAAGGAGATGGCTACACCTTC. Translation gives CSEGDGYTF.

This clone was picked up a small number of times. This sequence joins TRBV27 and TRBJ2-5; perhaps TRBD2 as D (6 bases). Germline V gene lookup returns CDR1 MNHEY and CDR2 SMNVEV (reference sequence). The germline V and J ends were trimmed by 0 bases and 5 bases, with 13 bases remaining between them. This CDR3 is 15 amino acids long. The CDR3 DNA sequence: TGTGCCAGCAGTTTATCGATGGAGGGTTGGGAGACCCAGTACTTC. Its protein is CASSLSMEGWETQYF.

This clone came up a few times. The chain employs TRBV4-3 and TRBJ2-5; 12 positions match TRBD1. This CDR3 contains 15 residues. V shed 3 bases, J shed 6 bases, and the junction held 5 bases outside the gene matches. Per the germline V gene, CDR1 is LGHNA and CDR2 is YSLEER. Written as DNA, the CDR3 is TGCGCCAGCAGCCAGGGGACAGGGGGCCGGCAGACCCAGTACTTC. Amino acids: CASSQGTGGRQTQYF.

V gene TRBV5-6 combines with J gene TRBJ2-3, with D uncertain. CDR3 size: 12 residues. V was pared by 2 bases and J by 5 bases, with 6 bases between. Germline CDR1 is SGHDT and CDR2 is YYEEEE. The DNA for the CDR3 is TGTGCCAGCAGCTTATCAATAGATACGCAGTATTTT. It specifies CASSLSIDTQYF.

This rearrangement joins TRBV4-1 to TRBJ2-1; 10 nucleotides match TRBD2. The CDR3 contains 16 residues. V shed 0 bases and J 3 bases; nucleotides not matched to a gene: 2. From germline, CDR1 is MGHRA and CDR2 YSYEKL. CDR3 sequence: CASSQDLAGDYNEQFF. DNA for the CDR3: TGCGCCAGCAGCCAAGATCTAGCGGGGGACTACAATGAGCAGTTCTTC.

This clone was seen more than once but under ten times. The V gene is TRBV29-1, the J gene TRBJ1-1; perhaps TRBD1 as D (6 bases). Trimming took off 7 bases at V and 7 bases at J, with 10 bases between the two ends. Germline V lookup: CDR1 SQVTM, CDR2 ANQGSEA. This CDR3 is 10 amino acids long. Here the CDR3 reads CSAGQIEAFF. Written as DNA, the CDR3 is TGCAGCGCCGGACAGATTGAAGCTTTCTTT.

This clone was recorded at least ten times. The rearrangement links TRBV5-6 to TRBJ2-1; D call uncertain. V was clipped by 2 bases and J by 3 bases, with 0 bases between them. Germline V gene sequence: CDR1 SGHDT, CDR2 YYEEEE. The CDR3 totals 11 residues. This chain's CDR3 is CASSFYNEQFF. The CDR3 region has the DNA TGTGCCAGCAGCTTCTACAATGAGCAGTTCTTC.

The count of this clone is one. V usage is TRBV4-3 and J usage is TRBJ1-3; TRBD1 is a possible D gene (6 bases). CDR1 is LGHNA and CDR2 is YSLEER in the germline V gene. The CDR3 length is 17 residues. Between the trimmed V and J ends, which lost 3 bases and 2 bases, there was a span of 17 bases. The CDR3 DNA follows: TGCGCCAGCAGCCACAATAGGCAGGGGAGCGCTGGAAACACCATATATTTT. Translating it yields CASSHNRQGSAGNTIYF.

This chain joins TRBV11-2 and TRBJ2-3, with D uncertain. CDR1 is SGHAT and CDR2 is FQNNGV in the germline V gene. The CDR3 is 17 amino acids. V lost 1 base and J 1 base, leaving 15 bases between the germline ends. The CDR3: CASSLGWALQGTDTQYF. The CDR3 DNA reads TGTGCCAGCAGCTTAGGGTGGGCACTACAAGGCACAGATACGCAGTATTTT.

This clone was counted only a few times. The V call is TRBV25-1, the J call TRBJ1-1; TRBD1 might be the D (6 bases). This CDR3 is 14 amino acids long. Trimming left V 6 bases short and J 5 bases short, with 16 bases between. Germline CDR1 reads MGHDK; CDR2 reads SYGVNS. The DNA for the CDR3 is TGTGCCAGCAGCCAAGGGGGGGCGTTAACTGAAGCTTTCTTT. It yields the protein CASSQGGALTEAFF. The variable domain in full, with the rest retrieved from reference TRBV25-1 and TRBJ1-1, is EADIYQTPRYLVIGTGKKITLECSQTMGHDKMYWYQQDPGMELHLIHYSYGVNSTEKGDLSSESTVSRIRTEHFPLTLESARPSHTSQYLCASSQGGALTEAFFGQGTRLTVV.

The chain joins TRBV5-6 to TRBJ2-7; the match to TRBD2 covers 12 bases. Germline values: CDR1 SGHDT, CDR2 YYEEEE. The V and J ends lost 2 bases and 5 bases, in that order; junction bases with no gene match: 14. CDR3 length equals 18 residues. CDR3 coding DNA: TGTGCCAGCAGCTTCGATTCGAGGACTAGCGGGGTCATCAACGAGCAGTACTTC. Its translation: CASSFDSRTSGVINEQYF.

The chain has TRBV27 and TRBJ1-1, with D possibly TRBD1 on 6 matching bases. Germline V gene sequence: CDR1 MNHEY, CDR2 SMNVEV (reference sequence). Deletions cut 5 bases from V and 1 base from J, with 11 bases between. The CDR3 extends over 14 amino acids. The CDR3 DNA sequence: TGTGCCAGCAGTACAGGGATGAGGAACACTGAAGCTTTCTTT. Protein sequence: CASSTGMRNTEAFF.

This clone was observed a handful of times. Compared with germline, one end of the junction differs, possibly owing to a read error. The CDR3 DNA sequence: TGTGCTAGCAGCTTAGATTGGGCAGAGACCCAGTACTTC. Its protein product is CASSLDWAETQYF. This rearrangement joins TRBV7-7 to TRBJ2-5; D remains ambiguous. The CDR3 runs to 13 residues. Germline V lookup: CDR1 SSHAT, CDR2 FNYEAQ (reference sequence).

This clone was found a few times. At one of its ends the junction is not consistent with the germline gene, which may arise from a read error. The chain couples TRBV11-2 to TRBJ1-6, with D maybe TRBD1 (6 bases). The CDR3 contains 16 residues. Germline values: CDR1 SGHAT, CDR2 FQNNGV. The CDR3 loop reads CASSLVGGSYKSPLHF. DNA of the CDR3: TGTGCCAGCAGCTTAGTCGGGGGCTCCTATAAATCACCCCTCCACTTT. The whole variable domain, remainder taken from reference TRBV11-2 and TRBJ1-6, is EAGVAQSPRYKIIEKRQSVAFWCNPISGHATLYWYQQILGQGPKLLIQFQNNGVVDDSQLPKDRFSAERLKGVDSTLKIQPAKLEDSAVYLCASSLVGGSYKSPLHFGNGTRLTVT.

This clone was detected only a few times. The V and J genes are TRBV5-1 and TRBJ2-7; 9 nucleotides align to TRBD1. This CDR3 comprises 14 residues. Germline V CDR1 and CDR2: SGHRS, YFSETQ. V dropped 0 bases and J dropped 9; count of bases not matched to a gene: 7. The CDR3 DNA reads TGCGCCAGCAGCTTGGATACAGGGGGCGCGGTGCAGTACTTC. Amino acids: CASSLDTGGAVQYF.

This clone was observed a handful of times. The rearrangement links TRBV30 to TRBJ2-2; 8 bases are a match to TRBD1. The CDR3 is made up of 14 amino acids. V dropped 5 bases and J dropped 1; count of bases not matched to a gene: 3. Germline V lookup: CDR1 GTSNPN, CDR2 SVGIG (reference sequence). This CDR3 is CAWSGTGNTGELFF. As DNA, the CDR3 is TGTGCCTGGTCCGGGACAGGGAACACCGGGGAGCTGTTTTTT.

This rearrangement joins TRBV25-1 to TRBJ2-1; 10 nucleotides align to TRBD2. Germline loops: CDR1 MGHDK, CDR2 SYGVNS. This CDR3 contains 14 residues. V lost 6 bases and J lost 7; bases outside the gene matches: 6. The CDR3 DNA follows: TGTGCCAGCAGGGTCGGACTAGCGGTTAATGAGCAGTTCTTC. Its translation: CASRVGLAVNEQFF.

The V call is TRBV7-2, the J call TRBJ2-1, with 9 bases matching TRBD2. Germline-derived CDR1 and CDR2 are SGHTA and FQGNSA. Trimming took 0 bases from V and 0 from J; bases not matched to a gene: 0. The length of the CDR3 is 16 residues. This chain's CDR3 is CASSLASGSSYNEQFF. The CDR3 DNA is TGTGCCAGCAGCTTAGCTAGCGGGAGCTCCTACAATGAGCAGTTCTTC.

This clone was detected only a few times. Within the sample, other DNA sequences also encode this same CDR3. J is TRBJ2-7 and V is TRBV29-1; 15 bases are a match to TRBD2. From germline, CDR1 is SQVTM and CDR2 ANQGSEA. There are 13 residues in the CDR3. With V trimmed by 5 bases and J by 5 bases, 1 base remained unmatched. CDR3 DNA sequence: TGCAGCGTTAGGACTAGCGGGGGGGACGAGCAGTACTTC. This codes for CSVRTSGGDEQYF.

This clone was observed a handful of times. The chain recombines TRBV7-9 with TRBJ1-2; no reliable D call. Trimming pared 5 bases from V and 8 bases from J, leaving 12 bases between. The germline gives CDR1 SEHNR, CDR2 FQNEAQ (reference sequence). The CDR3 totals 12 residues. CDR3 nucleotide sequence: TGTGCCAGCAGCCCCTGGACCGGCGGCTACACCTTC. Translating it yields CASSPWTGGYTF.

This clone was found a few times. Other DNA sequences in this sample translate to the same CDR3. V is TRBV7-2 and J is TRBJ2-5; possible D gene TRBD2, 5 bases. Trimming shortened V by 0 bases and J by 3 bases, and 5 bases separated the two germline ends. In germline, CDR1 is SGHTA, CDR2 FQGNSA. This CDR3 region has 13 residues. The CDR3 DNA reads as TGTGCCAGCAGCTTAGCGAGGGAAGAGACCCAGTACTTC. The encoded protein is CASSLAREETQYF. The variable domain in full, with the rest retrieved from reference TRBV7-2 and TRBJ2-5, is GAGVSQSPSNKVTEKGKDVELRCDPISGHTALYWYRQSLGQGLEFLIYFQGNSAPDKSGLPSDRFSAERTGGSVSTLTIQRTQQEDSAVYLCASSLAREETQYFGPGTRLLVL.

The rearrangement joins TRBV27 to TRBJ2-7; D might be TRBD1 (5 bases). Between the trimmed V and J ends, which lost 6 bases and 4 bases, there was a span of 16 bases. CDR1 and CDR2 from the germline V gene are MNHEY and SMNVEV (reference sequence). This CDR3 has 14 residues. For the CDR3, the DNA is TGTGCCAGCAGCGTGGACATGGTATCTTACGAGCAGTACTTC. Its translation: CASSVDMVSYEQYF.

This clone was found a few times. The chain combines TRBV30 with TRBJ2-7; TRBD2 might be the D (5 bases). Germline V gene data show CDR1 as GTSNPN and CDR2 as SVGIG (reference sequence). CDR3 length equals 16 residues. V dropped 1 base and J dropped 0 bases, with 16 bases sitting between them. CDR3 in amino acids: CAWSGAPRRSSYEQYF. The CDR3 bases are TGTGCCTGGAGTGGAGCCCCCAGGAGGAGCTCCTACGAGCAGTACTTC.